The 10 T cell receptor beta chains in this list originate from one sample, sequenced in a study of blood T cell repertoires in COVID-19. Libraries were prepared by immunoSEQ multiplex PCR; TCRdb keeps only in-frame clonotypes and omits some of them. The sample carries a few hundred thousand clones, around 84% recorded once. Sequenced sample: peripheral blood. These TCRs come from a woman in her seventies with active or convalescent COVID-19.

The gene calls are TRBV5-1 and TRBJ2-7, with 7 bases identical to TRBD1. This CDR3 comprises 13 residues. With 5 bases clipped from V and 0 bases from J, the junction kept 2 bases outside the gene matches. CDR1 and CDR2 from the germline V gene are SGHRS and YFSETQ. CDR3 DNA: TGCGCCAGCAGAGACAGGGTCTCCTACGAGCAGTACTTC. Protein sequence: CASRDRVSYEQYF.

The chain's CDR3 is CASSQGRLETQYF. The CDR3 DNA follows: TGCGCCAGCAGCCAAGGCAGGCTAGAGACCCAGTACTTC. The rearrangement links TRBV4-3 to TRBJ2-5; unclear D gene. This CDR3 is 13 amino acids long. The ends were cut back, 1 base at V and 4 bases at J, with 7 bases in the middle. Germline CDR1 reads LGHNA; CDR2 reads YSLEER.

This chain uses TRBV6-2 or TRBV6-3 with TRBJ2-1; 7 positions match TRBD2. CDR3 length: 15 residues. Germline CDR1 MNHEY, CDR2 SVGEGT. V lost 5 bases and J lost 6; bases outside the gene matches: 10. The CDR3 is CASSKSGAKINEQFF. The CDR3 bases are TGTGCCAGCAGTAAAAGCGGGGCAAAAATCAATGAGCAGTTCTTC.

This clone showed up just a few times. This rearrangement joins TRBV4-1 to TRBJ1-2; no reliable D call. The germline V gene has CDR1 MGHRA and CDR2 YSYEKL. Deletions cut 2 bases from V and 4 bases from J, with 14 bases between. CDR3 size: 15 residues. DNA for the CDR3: TGCGCCAGCAGCCAATCCGCCGACTTATCCTATGGCTACACCTTC. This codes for CASSQSADLSYGYTF.

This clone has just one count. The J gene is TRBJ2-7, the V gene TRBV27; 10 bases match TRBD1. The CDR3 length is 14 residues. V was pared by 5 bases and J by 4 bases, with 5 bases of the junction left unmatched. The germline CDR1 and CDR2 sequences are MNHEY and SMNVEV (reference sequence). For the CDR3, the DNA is TGTGCCAGCAGTACCGGGACAGGGGTTTACGAGCAGTACTTC. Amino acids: CASSTGTGVYEQYF.

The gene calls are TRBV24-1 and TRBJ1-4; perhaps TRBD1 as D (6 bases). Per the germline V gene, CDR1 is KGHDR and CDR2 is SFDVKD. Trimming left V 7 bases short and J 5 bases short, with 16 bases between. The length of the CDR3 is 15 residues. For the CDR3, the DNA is TGTGCCACCAGCTCTTCGACAGGACGGAATGAAAAACTGTTTTTT. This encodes CATSSSTGRNEKLFF.

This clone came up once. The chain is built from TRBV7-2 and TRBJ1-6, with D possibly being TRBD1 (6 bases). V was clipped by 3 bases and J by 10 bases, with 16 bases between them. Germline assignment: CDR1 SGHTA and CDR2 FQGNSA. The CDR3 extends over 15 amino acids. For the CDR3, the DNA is TGTGCCAGCAGCTTGTCCCCAGGGGTACACTCACCCCTCCACTTT. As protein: CASSLSPGVHSPLHF.

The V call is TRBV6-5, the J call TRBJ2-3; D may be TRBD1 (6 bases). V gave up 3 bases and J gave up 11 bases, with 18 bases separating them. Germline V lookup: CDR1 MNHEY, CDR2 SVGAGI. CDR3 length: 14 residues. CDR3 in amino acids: CASSYFGQPSRQYF. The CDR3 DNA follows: TGTGCCAGCAGTTATTTCGGACAGCCGTCGAGGCAGTATTTT.

The CDR3 spells CSVGKQGGHEKLFF. CDR3 nucleotide sequence: TGCAGCGTGGGAAAACAGGGGGGACATGAAAAACTGTTTTTT. V gene TRBV29-1 combines with J gene TRBJ1-4, with 8 bases lining up with TRBD1. This CDR3 region has 14 residues. Germline values: CDR1 SQVTM, CDR2 ANQGSEA. The V gene end was trimmed by 6 bases and the J gene end by 6 bases; junction bases not matched to a gene: 9.

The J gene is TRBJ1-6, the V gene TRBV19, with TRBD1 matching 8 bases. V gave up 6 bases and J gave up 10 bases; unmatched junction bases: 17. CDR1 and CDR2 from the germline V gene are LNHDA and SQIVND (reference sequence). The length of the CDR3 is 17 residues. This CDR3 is CASRPAALTGDVSPLHF. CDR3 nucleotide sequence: TGTGCCAGTAGGCCCGCAGCCTTGACAGGGGACGTCTCACCCCTCCACTTT.